These 6 T cell receptor beta chains share one sample of origin, sequenced in a study of shared clonotypes between healthy human individuals (dated by TCRdb to 2018 to 2021). The method was the immunoSEQ multiplex PCR assay. TCRdb took this table from immuneACCESS and kept in-frame rearrangements with V and J called. Such tables lack part of the clones; where checked against another copy, unresolved V genes explain under half of the gap, and the rest is unexplained. For this sample there are under 2,500,000 clones; more than 90% appear just once. Clones ranked in the top ten supply approximately 0.13% of the sample. Source material: naive CD4+ T cells sorted from blood. Interpreted using the paper, the cell subset or site label stands for: CD45RA+ positively selected. These receptors were obtained from a young man in good health.

This clone was found once. The rearrangement links TRBV6-5 to TRBJ1-6; no firm D call. Germline V gene data show CDR1 as MNHEY and CDR2 as SVGAGI. Between the trimmed V and J ends, which lost 8 bases and 7 bases, there was a span of 12 bases. The CDR3 has 13 residues. CDR3 loop: CASAYLVNSPLHF. In nucleotides, the CDR3 is TGTGCCAGCGCGTACCTAGTGAATTCACCCCTCCACTTT.

CDR3: CASSVQGGYEQYF. In nucleotides, the CDR3 is TGTGCCAGCAGTGTGCAGGGAGGCTACGAGCAGTACTTC. V and J are TRBV6-6 and TRBJ2-7; TRBD2 is a possible D gene (6 bases). Trimming took off 5 bases at V and 3 bases at J, with 11 bases between the two ends. The length of the CDR3 is 13 residues. Germline V gives CDR1 MNHNY, CDR2 SVGAGI (reference sequence).

This rearrangement joins TRBV18 to TRBJ2-1, with TRBD2 identical over 11 bases. The CDR3 has 17 amino acids. Germline V gene sequence: CDR1 KGHSH, CDR2 LQKENI. V lost 3 bases, J lost 4 bases, and 8 bases stayed unmatched. The CDR3 DNA sequence: TGTGCCAGCTCACCTACTAGCGGGAGCATTCTATACAATGAGCAGTTCTTC. Translated, it gives CASSPTSGSILYNEQFF.

This chain uses TRBV7-2 with TRBJ2-7; 9 nucleotides line up with TRBD2. Trimming took 5 bases from V and 6 from J; bases not matched to a gene: 5. This CDR3 contains 13 residues. Germline V gene lookup returns CDR1 SGHTA and CDR2 FQGNSA. The chain's CDR3 is CASSARTSVEQYF. The CDR3 DNA sequence: TGTGCCAGCAGCGCCCGGACTAGCGTCGAGCAGTACTTC.

This sequence joins TRBV9 and TRBJ2-7; D is possibly TRBD1 (5 bases). V gave up 0 bases and J gave up 5 bases, with 9 bases separating them. The germline V gene encodes CDR1 SGDLS and CDR2 YYNGEE. The length of the CDR3 is 13 residues. CDR3 DNA: TGTGCCAGCAGCGTAGCGGCAGGGAACGAGCAGTACTTC. Its translation: CASSVAAGNEQYF. The whole variable domain, filled in from reference TRBV9 and TRBJ2-7, reads DSGVTQTPKHLITATGQRVTLRCSPRSGDLSVYWYQQSLDQGLQFLIQYYNGEERAKGNILERFSAQQFPDLHSELNLSSLELGDSALYFCASSVAAGNEQYFGPGTRLTVT.

The rearrangement joins TRBV11-3 to TRBJ2-5, with a tentative D call TRBD2 (6 bases). The CDR3 totals 15 residues. V lost 1 base to trimming and J lost 5 bases, with 14 bases between them. CDR1 is SGHNT and CDR2 is YENEEA in the germline V gene. The CDR3 DNA follows: TGTGCCAGCAGCTTAGGTCCAGGAGGGCGGGAGACCCAGTACTTC. As protein: CASSLGPGGRETQYF.